This T cell receptor (beta chain) is from a study of CD8+CD57+ T cells in acquired aplastic anemia. Notes on this clonotype: Its antigen is not identified.

Genomic DNA, serving as template, underwent TCR beta VDJ and CDR3 profiling. TCRdb reanalysed the reads using MiXCR and keeps one entry per CDR3 protein. This table has around 150,000 distinct CDR3 sequences, 40% to 60% appearing once. General observations from the study: Researchers reported that CD8+ Simpson's diversity was not significantly different in patients versus controls.

Patients picked for sequencing had shown CD8+CD57+ cell expansion detected by flow cytometry. Every one of the patients had aplastic anemia (severe, acquired). No therapy was given to patients before blood sampling. The junction had 5 bases not matched to a gene; V was cut back by 5 bases and J by 1 base. The CDR3 extends over 16 amino acids. Germline V gives CDR1 SNHLY, CDR2 FYNNEI. Sequencing was performed on sorted CD4+, CD8+, or CD8+CD57+ T cells (not recorded which) from PBMCs. V gene TRBV2 combines with J gene TRBJ2-5, with 12 bases that match TRBD2. This receptor was obtained from a human donor with aplastic anemia. The CDR3 nucleotides read TGTGCCAGCAGTCCACGGACTAGCGGGGCCCAAGAGACCCAGTACTTC. Translation: CASSPRTSGAQETQYF.